This is a list of T cell receptor beta chains from one sample in a study of CD4 T cells in relation to SARS-CoV-2 and coronaviruses. The repertoire was sequenced with immunoSEQ multiplex PCR; TCRdb's copy has only in-frame clones and lacks some. The sample has around 11,000 clones; about 90% are singletons. The sample comprised naive CD4+ T cells from PBMCs. All receptors come from an adult with COVID-19. CDR3s include the opening cysteine and the closing phenylalanine or tryptophan. D genes are given only for firm matches. Size tells how often a clone was seen (once, few, many) or the class of an expanded clone, and some rows leave it out.

clone_size | j_call | d_call | v_call | cdr3_nt | cdr3_aa
NA | TRBJ2-6 | TRBD2 | TRBV7-9 | TGTGCCAGCAGCTTAGCTTCTAGCGGGGATTACTCTGGGGCCAACGTCCTGACTTTC | CASSLASSGDYSGANVLTF
once | TRBJ1-5 | TRBD1 | TRBV28 | TGTGCCAGCAGGGTGCCGGGACAGGGGGGTCAGCCCCAGCATTTT | CASRVPGQGGQPQHF
few | TRBJ1-1 | NA | TRBV6-1 | TGTGCCAGCAGTGAAGCGCTTCCACGGGCAGTACGAGCTTTCTTT | CASSEALPRAVRAFF
NA | TRBJ2-1 | TRBD2 | TRBV28 | TGTGCCAGCAGTTTGTGGGGGGGGATGTACAATGAGCAGTTCTTC | CASSLWGGMYNEQFF
NA | TRBJ2-5 | NA | TRBV7-8 | TGTGCCAGCAGCTTTAGACCAGTGAGGGAGACCCAGTACTTC | CASSFRPVRETQYF
NA | TRBJ1-6 | NA | TRBV5-1 | TGCGCCAGCAGCACCGGGGGTTTCCCACCCCTCCACTTT | CASSTGGFPPLHF
once | TRBJ2-6 | NA | TRBV5-5 | TGTGCCAGCAGCTTTGTGGGGACTGGGGCCAACGTCCTGACTTTC | CASSFVGTGANVLTF
NA | TRBJ2-7 | NA | TRBV7-2 | TGTGCCAGCAGCTTAGACCCGCTCGGCGTTCAGTACTTC | CASSLDPLGVQYF
NA | TRBJ2-1 | NA | TRBV5-1 | TGCGCCAGCAGCGCCCTGGCGGGGATCGGGAATGAGCAGTTCTTC | CASSALAGIGNEQFF
NA | TRBJ2-2 | TRBD2 | TRBV10-2 | TGCGCCAGCAGACCTCAACCGACTAGCGGGGCGGGCGGGGAGCTGTTTTTT | CASRPQPTSGAGGELFF
NA | TRBJ2-5 | TRBD1 | TRBV19 | TGTGCCAGTAGTAGTGGACAGGGAGTTAAGACCCAGTACTTC | CASSSGQGVKTQYF
NA | TRBJ2-7 | NA | TRBV10-2 | TGCGCCAGCAGTGAGTCGAGGGCTTACGAGCAGTACTTC | CASSESRAYEQYF
NA | TRBJ2-2 | NA | TRBV19 | TGTGCCAGTAGTAAAGGACTGAACACCGGGGAGCTGTTTTTT | CASSKGLNTGELFF
NA | TRBJ2-7 | NA | TRBV4-1 | TGCGCCAGCAGCCAATTTGGGAAGGACGCCACATTTCGCGGCGAGCAGTACTTC | CASSQFGKDATFRGEQYF